Sequencing of this T cell receptor (beta chain) was carried out in a study of tumor and adjacent non-tumor tissue in lung cancer (dated by TCRdb to about 2018). Concerning the study at large: Patients with adenocarcinoma (about 12), squamous cell carcinoma (2) and small cell lung cancer (1) were included in the cohort. The 15 or so patients were aged roughly 30 to 76 years, included about ten men and 5 women, and had TNM stage I to III disease. In total, sequencing yielded fewer than 150 million productive TCRbeta reads, which works out to an average of approximately 4 million reads per sample. The study compared bulk TCRbeta repertoires between lung tumor tissue and matched distant non-tumor lung tissue from over 13 lung cancer patients. Some 31 paired specimens, one tumor and one normal lung sample per patient, were profiled by TCRbeta CDR3 sequencing. Study-wide findings and limitations: TCR diversity was significantly higher in younger patients, and greater tumor TCR diversity was associated with shorter overall survival and shorter disease-free survival. With only about 16 patients in the cohort, the authors noted that larger samples and more detailed clinical data are needed. Because peripheral blood was not sequenced, the blood TCRbeta repertoires of the lung cancer patients in the study went unexamined. Neither the sequencing platform nor unique molecular identifiers are named or mentioned anywhere in the methods. A significantly larger cumulative share of the repertoire was made up by the top 100 clones in normal lung than in tumor tissue. Significantly higher TCR diversity (inverse Simpson) was observed in tumor tissue than in normal lung tissue (roughly 390 vs 170, P = 0.0075, Mann-Whitney U test).

Library construction relied on multiplex PCR. This sample was sequenced with an Illumina HiSeq 2500. TCRbeta libraries were constructed through three rounds of nested PCR with primers (Table S4) according to protocols modified from ARM-PCR. PCR products of 200-500 bp were gel-excised and purified with the QIAquick gel extraction kit before sequencing. In the authors' own workflow: Reads were cleaned with Trimmomatic, merged with FLASH into complete CDR3 sequences, and assigned to V(D)J germline segments with MiTCR. Clonal diversity was calculated as the inverse Simpson's index using VDJtools. In-frame sequences lacking a premature stop codon were counted as productive reads. TCRdb itself trimmed the public reads at Q25 with fastp, ran MiXCR and retained productive beta chains. Entries are consolidated by CDR3 protein sequence, retaining the most common genes and DNA. The V and J calls were not made by the authors but by TCRdb's processing. Within this sample are tens of thousands of distinct CDR3 sequences, with just under 60% of them counted one time only. The ten biggest clones cover roughly a fifth of the sample.

Including both end residues, the CDR3 is 14 amino acids long. The sequence is cut down to CDR3 DNA, 42 bases in frame from base 1. Germline trimming: 6 bases from V, 7 bases from J; junction bases outside gene matches: 8. CDR1 and CDR2 (MNHEY, SVGAGI) derive from the germline V gene. RNA was isolated from bulk unsorted tissue, and RNA quality was assessed with a NanoDrop ND-1000 and an Agilent 2100. The donors were newly diagnosed lung cancer patients admitted for thoracic surgery in China from August to November 2014 who had not received prior chemotherapy. Patients with previous radiotherapy or chemotherapy, or with another concurrent cancer, were excluded from the study. Surgical tissue pieces of about 1-2.1 cm3 were preserved in RNAlater solution and were kept at -80 degrees C until use. As regards this clonotype: Its antigen is unknown. Here the CDR3 omits its conserved ending phenylalanine or tryptophan, so a read error is the likely source.

The chain was built from TRBV6-5 and TRBJ2-1; TRBD1 fits 8 bases in the junction. This TCR derives from a man aged 45 to 65 with non-small cell lung cancer. The sequenced material came from lung tumor tissue. The nucleotide sequence reads as follows: TGTGCCAGCAGCGCAGGGGGCGCGTATAATGAGCAGTTCTCC. This codes for CASSAGGAYNEQFS.